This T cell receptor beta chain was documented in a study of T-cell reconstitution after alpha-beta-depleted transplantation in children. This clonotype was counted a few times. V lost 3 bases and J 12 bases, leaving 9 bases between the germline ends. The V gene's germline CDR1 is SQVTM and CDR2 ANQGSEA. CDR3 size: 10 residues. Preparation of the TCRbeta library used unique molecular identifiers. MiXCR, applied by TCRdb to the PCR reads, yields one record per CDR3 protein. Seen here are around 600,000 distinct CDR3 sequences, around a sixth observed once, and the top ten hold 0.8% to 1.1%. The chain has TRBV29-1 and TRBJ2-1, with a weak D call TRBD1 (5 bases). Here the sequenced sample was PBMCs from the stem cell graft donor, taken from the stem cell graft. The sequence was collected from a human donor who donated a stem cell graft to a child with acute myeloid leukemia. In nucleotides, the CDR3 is TGCAGCGTTGAGCAGGGCGGGCAGTTCTTC. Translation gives CSVEQGGQFF.